One sample yielded the 6 T cell receptor beta chains listed below, sequenced in a study of spatial heterogeneity in lung cancer. Antigens for these TCRs are unknown. Regarding the study as a whole: In tumors, expanded intratumoral alpha and beta TCR counts tracked mutation counts.

TCRdb re-analysed the 5' RACE reads in MiXCR, keeping a single row per CDR3 protein. The data show approximately 2,500 distinct CDR3 sequences, approximately 7% seen once. The sample's time point: sample taken at primary tumor resection. This specimen consisted of lung tumor tissue, obtained at surgery. Receptors originate from a female donor with early-stage non-small cell lung cancer.

The chain joins TRBV15 to TRBJ2-7; the D gene is possibly TRBD2 (5 bases). Germline assignment: CDR1 LNHNV and CDR2 YYDKDF (reference sequence). The CDR3 is 12 residues long. Trimming took off 11 bases at V and 0 bases at J, with 11 bases between the two ends. The CDR3 is CAPRAVSYEQYF. As DNA, the CDR3 is TGTGCCCCGCGAGCGGTCTCCTACGAGCAGTACTTC. The full variable domain, in which reference TRBV15 and TRBJ2-7 provide the parts outside the CDR3, is DAMVIQNPRYQVTQFGKPVTLSCSQTLNHNVMYWYQQKSSQAPKLLFHYYDKDFNNEADTPDNFQSRRPNTSFCFLDIRSPGLGDTAMYLCAPRAVSYEQYFGPGTRLTVT.

This clonotype was picked up many times. V is TRBV5-6 and J is TRBJ1-2; 12 positions agree with TRBD1. The CDR3 sequence is 15 residues long. From germline, CDR1 is SGHDT and CDR2 YYEEEE. J was trimmed by 4 bases and V by 4 bases; bases with no gene match: 5. The CDR3 spells CASSEGTGGFYGYTF. The CDR3, as DNA: TGTGCCAGCAGCGAAGGGACAGGGGGCTTCTATGGCTACACCTTC. Drawing the rest from reference TRBV5-6 and TRBJ1-2, the complete variable domain is DAGVTQSPTHLIKTRGQQVTLRCSPKSGHDTVSWYQQALGQGPQFIFQYYEEEERQRGNFPDRFSGHQFPNYSSELNVNALLLGDSALYLCASSEGTGGFYGYTFGSGTRLTVV.

J is TRBJ1-1 and V is TRBV20-1, with D unclear. This CDR3 spans 11 amino acids. V was shortened by 3 bases and J by 2 bases, with 4 bases between the two germline ends. The V gene's germline CDR1 is DFQATT and CDR2 SNEGSKA (reference sequence). This CDR3 is CSARANTEAFF. The CDR3 DNA reads as TGCAGTGCTAGGGCCAACACTGAAGCTTTCTTT.

By sample share, this clonotype is medium-sized (0.01 to 0.1%). The gene calls are TRBV30 and TRBJ1-4; the match to TRBD1 covers 8 bases. The CDR3 consists of 15 residues. V lost 3 bases, J lost 8 bases, and 11 bases stayed unmatched. Germline CDR1 GTSNPN, CDR2 SVGIG (reference sequence). The chain's CDR3 is CAWRYSGQVNEKLFF. The DNA for the CDR3 is TGTGCCTGGAGATATTCGGGACAGGTGAACGAAAAACTGTTTTTT. Drawing the rest from reference TRBV30 and TRBJ1-4, the complete variable domain is SQTIHQWPATLVQPVGSPLSLECTVEGTSNPNLYWYRQAAGRGLQLLFYSVGIGQISSEVPQNLSASRPQDRQFILSSKKLLLSDSGFYLCAWRYSGQVNEKLFFGSGTQLSVL.

Within the sample, this clonotype is medium-sized. The chain is built from TRBV6-4 and TRBJ2-3; possibly TRBD2 for D (6 bases). The germline V gene encodes CDR1 MRHNA and CDR2 SNTAGT. The CDR3 is made up of 14 amino acids. Between the trimmed V and J ends, which lost 2 bases and 5 bases, there was a span of 11 bases. This chain's CDR3 is CASSDGGAQDTQYF. The CDR3 DNA reads as TGTGCCAGCAGTGACGGAGGGGCCCAAGATACGCAGTATTTT.

This clonotype is deemed medium-sized. V usage is TRBV5-1 and J usage is TRBJ1-5, with unresolved D. The CDR3 is made up of 15 amino acids. The germline V and J ends were trimmed by 0 bases and 2 bases, with 9 bases remaining between them. Per the germline V gene, CDR1 is SGHRS and CDR2 is YFSETQ. This CDR3 is CASSLDGVGNQPQHF. The CDR3 region has the DNA TGCGCCAGCAGCTTGGATGGTGTCGGCAATCAGCCCCAGCATTTT. The complete variable domain, with remaining parts taken from reference TRBV5-1 and TRBJ1-5, reads KAGVTQTPRYLIKTRGQQVTLSCSPISGHRSVSWYQQTPGQGLQFLFEYFSETQRNKGNFPGRFSGRQFSNSRSEMNVSTLELGDSALYLCASSLDGVGNQPQHFGDGTRLSIL.